A selection of T cell receptor beta chains follows, all from one sample in a study of blood T cells in healthy people across ages. A single record per CDR3 protein comes from TCRdb applying MiXCR to the 5' RACE reads. The sample lists roughly 830,000 distinct CDR3 sequences, around two thirds occurring once. The material sequenced was blood. These receptors all stem from a man aged 25 to 45 in good health. The CDR3 runs from the conserved cysteine through the conserved F or W. A D gene is named only where the DNA matches it firmly. Size tells how often a clone was seen (once, few, many) or the class of an expanded clone, and some rows leave it out.

abundance | j_gene | d_gene | v_gene | CDR3nt | CDR3aa
- | TRBJ2-4 | TRBD2 | TRBV3-1 | TGTGCCAGCAGCCTGACTAGCGGGGGCCAGTACAATGAGCAGTACTTC | CASSLTSGGQYNEQYF
few | TRBJ2-7 | TRBD2 | TRBV6-1 | TGTGCCAGCAGTGGACTAGCCGACTACGAGCAGTACTTC | CASSGLADYEQYF
once | TRBJ2-3 | - | TRBV29-1 | TGCGGCGTTGAATCCACAGATACGCAGTATTTT | CGVESTDTQYF
- | TRBJ1-6 | TRBD1 | TRBV6-1 | TGTGCCAGCAGCGTTACCTGGGACAGGGGGCGCGATTCACCCCTCCACTTT | CASSVTWDRGRDSPLHF
- | TRBJ1-4 | - | TRBV6-5 | TGTGCCAGCAGTTCCCGGGCACAGGAGGGAGAAAAACTGTTTTTT | CASSSRAQEGEKLFF
few | TRBJ2-7 | TRBD1 | TRBV7-6 | TGTGCCAGCAGCCCCCGGCCCGGGACAGGGGGCATTATTGTCTACGAGCAGTACTTC | CASSPRPGTGGIIVYEQYF
- | TRBJ1-5 | - | TRBV7-2 | TGTGCCAGCAGCTTAGAAGGCAGTAGCAATCAACCCCAGCATTTT | CASSLEGSSNQPQHF
- | TRBJ1-4 | - | TRBV28 | TGTGCCAGCAGTGTTTGGGACCGGGGTGAAAAACTGTTTTTT | CASSVWDRGEKLFF
few | TRBJ2-7 | TRBD1 | TRBV5-1 | TGCGCCAGCAGCTTGAACAGGGGAGAGCGGGAGCAGTACTTC | CASSLNRGEREQYF
- | TRBJ1-1 | - | TRBV2 | TGTGCCAGCAGTAGGACAGAGAGGTACACTGAAGCTTTCTTT | CASSRTERYTEAFF
- | TRBJ2-5 | TRBD1 | TRBV10-3 | TGTGCCATCAGTGAGTCGTTACAGGGGGAGACCCAGTACTTC | CAISESLQGETQYF
- | TRBJ1-2 | - | TRBV7-2 | TGTGCCAGCAGCTTAGTACCAGATCCTAACTATGGCTACACCTTC | CASSLVPDPNYGYTF
- | TRBJ2-1 | - | TRBV9 | TGTGCCAGCAGCGTAGGGTCCGGGGGCTCCTACAATGAGCAGTTCTTC | CASSVGSGGSYNEQFF
- | TRBJ2-1 | TRBD1 | TRBV7-8 | TGTGCCAGCAGCTTAACCCGGGACAGGAGATACAATGAGCAGTTCTTC | CASSLTRDRRYNEQFF
few | TRBJ2-3 | TRBD2 | TRBV20-1 | TGCAGTGCTAGACACCAACCGGGACTAGCGGCAGATACGCAGTATTTT | CSARHQPGLAADTQYF
- | TRBJ1-1 | - | TRBV6-1 | TGTGCCAGCAGTGAACAGGGTATCGGTTACACTGAAGCTTTCTTT | CASSEQGIGYTEAFF
- | TRBJ1-5 | - | TRBV7-9 | TGTGCCAGCAGCTTCGTAGGGGAGATTGGCAATCAGCCCCAGCATTTT | CASSFVGEIGNQPQHF
- | TRBJ1-1 | - | TRBV27 | TGTGCCAGCAGTTTTTGGGGGGGCGACGGCACTGAAGCTTTCTTT | CASSFWGGDGTEAFF
few | TRBJ1-1 | - | TRBV6-2/TRBV6-3 | TGTGCCAGCAGCCCCAGGAGGGAAATGAACACTGAAGCTTTCTTT | CASSPRREMNTEAFF
- | TRBJ2-1 | TRBD2 | TRBV9 | TGTGCCAGCGAGCGGGGGGGGAACAATGAGCAGTTCTTC | CASERGGNNEQFF
few | TRBJ2-1 | - | TRBV28 | TGTGCCAGCAGTTCTGGACAAGAGGTGGAGTTCTTC | CASSSGQEVEFF
many | TRBJ2-1 | - | TRBV7-2 | TGTGCCAGCAGCTTAGCGGGGGGGCAATACAATGAGCAGTTCTTC | CASSLAGGQYNEQFF
- | TRBJ2-6 | - | TRBV27 | TGTGCCAGCAGTTCCCGGGGGATCTCTGGGGCCAACGTCCTGACTTTC | CASSSRGISGANVLTF
once | TRBJ2-5 | - | TRBV6-2/TRBV6-3 | TGTGCCAGCAGTTACTCCGGCAGTTTCCAAGAGACCCAGTACTTC | CASSYSGSFQETQYF
- | TRBJ1-1 | - | TRBV10-3 | TGTGCCATCACCCGGGGACGGGAGAACACTGAAGCTTTCTTT | CAITRGRENTEAFF
few | TRBJ2-1 | TRBD2 | TRBV4-3 | TGTGCCAGCAGTCAAAGCGGGGGTAACAATGAGCAGTTCTTC | CASSQSGGNNEQFF
- | TRBJ2-3 | TRBD2 | TRBV6-2/TRBV6-3 | TGTGCCAGCAGTAACCTTCCAGCGGGGGGAAAAGATACGCAGTATTTT | CASSNLPAGGKDTQYF
- | TRBJ2-3 | - | TRBV6-2/TRBV6-3 | TGTGCCAGCAGTTACTCGCCAGGCGCTACAGATACGCAGTATTTT | CASSYSPGATDTQYF
- | TRBJ1-2 | - | TRBV20-1 | TGCAGTGCTAGAGCGATAGGGGACTATGGCTACACCTTC | CSARAIGDYGYTF
- | TRBJ2-2 | - | TRBV7-9 | TGTGCCAGCAGCCCCCGCGGGGCGGACACCGGGGAGCTGTTTTTT | CASSPRGADTGELFF
- | TRBJ2-6 | TRBD1 | TRBV5-1 | TGCGCCAGCAGCACCCTCCGGGACAGGGGCGTCTCTGGGGCCAACGTCCTGACTTTC | CASSTLRDRGVSGANVLTF
- | TRBJ2-1 | TRBD1 | TRBV12-3/TRBV12-4 | TGTGCCAGCAGTTTATTCGGCCCGGGACAGGGCTACAATGAGCAGTTCTTC | CASSLFGPGQGYNEQFF
- | TRBJ2-3 | - | TRBV6-2/TRBV6-3 | TGTGCCAGCAGTTACTCGGACAGACCTTATACGCAGTATTTT | CASSYSDRPYTQYF
- | TRBJ1-2 | - | TRBV7-2 | TGTACCAGCAGCTTAGATCCGGGAACAGGATCTGGCTACACCTTC | CTSSLDPGTGSGYTF
- | TRBJ2-5 | TRBD2 | TRBV7-3 | TGTGCCAGCAGCCCGCTTCCTAGCGGTGAGACCCAGTACTTC | CASSPLPSGETQYF
- | TRBJ2-3 | - | TRBV20-1 | TGCAGTGCCGATGGCACAGGGAGCAGCACAGATACGCAGTATTTT | CSADGTGSSTDTQYF
- | TRBJ2-5 | TRBD2 | TRBV6-5 | TGTGCCAGCAGTTACCCCATGCGGGGGGCCTCAAAACAAGAGACCCAGTACTTC | CASSYPMRGASKQETQYF
- | TRBJ2-7 | TRBD2 | TRBV20-1 | TGCAGTGCTAGAATACAAATAGCGGGGGAGTCCTACGAGCAGTACTTC | CSARIQIAGESYEQYF
- | TRBJ1-2 | - | TRBV4-1 | TGCGCCAGCAGCCAAGTAAGGTCCGGACAAAAGGGCTACACCTTC | CASSQVRSGQKGYTF
- | TRBJ2-7 | - | TRBV5-1 | TGCGCCAGCAGCTTGGCCCCGGAAGGGGTCGAGCAGTACTTC | CASSLAPEGVEQYF
- | TRBJ2-4 | - | TRBV5-1 | TGCGCCAGCAGCCCTCGCTCGGCAGGGGTGGTCAAAAACATTCAGTACTTC | CASSPRSAGVVKNIQYF
- | TRBJ1-6 | - | TRBV11-1 | TGTGCCAGCAGCTTACCCGGGGCAGTTACGCCATCACCCCTCCACTTT | CASSLPGAVTPSPLHF